The entry below gives a single TCR beta chain sequence along with its context. Its target is not known. The record originates from a study of CXCR3-negative and CXCR3-positive naive CD8 T cells. Findings and caveats of the study: CXCR3-expressing naive cells carried TRB CDR3s more hydrophobic than those of CXCR3-negative naive cells. Whereas memory cells differed, naive CXCR3-negative and CXCR3-positive cells shared similar TRBV-TRBJ usage.

Libraries were UMI-labeled 5' RACE TRB cDNA. With the 5' RACE reads reprocessed, TCRdb shows one record per CDR3 protein and no DNA. The sample table sets out 120,000 to 150,000 distinct CDR3 sequences. The CDR3 has 15 residues. CDR1 SEHNR and CDR2 FQNEAQ come from the germline V gene (reference sequence). The chain is built from TRBV7-9 and TRBJ2-1; TCRdb's D call, TRBD1, is unchecked because there is no DNA. Sequenced input: naive CXCR3+ CD8+ T cells from blood. Indicated subset: CD45RO-CCR7+CD27+CD95- naive CD8+ T cells expressing CXCR3 (TNR3+). This TCR was recovered from a human donor in good health. Some clones in this sample may be carry-over from other donors' samples. The CDR3 region is CASSPRTGNINEQFF.